Listed below are T cell receptor beta chains from one sample, sequenced in a study of blood T cell repertoires in COVID-19. The data were produced by immunoSEQ multiplex PCR, yet TCRdb's version contains in-frame clones alone and is incomplete. The sample holds 200,000 to 250,000 clones, 82% seen once. The sequencing input was PBMCs or T cells enriched from blood (not recorded which). The receptors stem from a woman between 55 and 75 years old who had recovered from COVID-19. The CDR3 runs from the conserved cysteine through the conserved F or W. A D gene is named only where the DNA matches it firmly. A row's size may be missing; if present it is once, few, many or a size class.

cdr3_aa,cdr3_nt,d_call,v_call,clone_size,j_call
CASSPGILAGVNEQFF,TGTGCCAGCAGCCCCGGGATACTAGCGGGAGTAAATGAGCAGTTCTTC,TRBD2,TRBV7-2,-,TRBJ2-1
CASRGEQSNQPQHF,TGTGCCAGCAGGGGAGAACAAAGCAATCAGCCCCAGCATTTT,-,TRBV6-5,-,TRBJ1-5
CASSLGPAGGPSTDTQYF,TGTGCCAGCAGCTTAGGGCCAGCGGGAGGCCCTAGCACAGATACGCAGTATTTT,TRBD2,TRBV7-9,-,TRBJ2-3
CASSLDSLHGYTF,TGTGCCAGCAGTTTAGACAGCCTACATGGCTACACCTTC,-,TRBV12-3/TRBV12-4,-,TRBJ1-2
CASRLTGEHEKLFF,TGTGCCAGCAGGCTGACAGGGGAACATGAAAAACTGTTTTTT,TRBD1,TRBV6-5,-,TRBJ1-4
CASSQGRRAYGYTF,TGTGCCAGCAGCCAAGGGAGGAGGGCCTATGGCTACACCTTC,-,TRBV5-6,-,TRBJ1-2
CASSPPPPGSPPGEQYF,TGTGCCAGCAGCCCGCCTCCACCCGGGAGTCCCCCAGGGGAGCAGTACTTC,-,TRBV11-3,many,TRBJ2-7
CASSYRGQGPNQPQHF,TGTGCCAGCAGTTATAGGGGACAGGGCCCCAATCAGCCCCAGCATTTT,TRBD1,TRBV6-5,-,TRBJ1-5
CAISEGQYVDTQYF,TGTGCCATCAGTGAGGGACAGTACGTAGATACGCAGTATTTT,-,TRBV10-3,-,TRBJ2-3
CASSYSVGAPEKLFF,TGTGCCAGCAGTTACTCGGTGGGAGCTCCTGAAAAACTGTTTTTT,-,TRBV6-5,-,TRBJ1-4
CASSPFQGRDTEAFF,TGTGCCAGCAGCCCCTTTCAGGGAAGAGACACTGAAGCTTTCTTT,-,TRBV7-9,-,TRBJ1-1
CASSEARVRGDYGYTF,TGTGCCAGCAGTGAAGCGCGGGTCAGGGGGGACTATGGCTACACCTTC,TRBD1,TRBV2,few,TRBJ1-2
CAWGVTSGNTIYF,TGTGCCTGGGGAGTGACTTCTGGAAACACCATATATTTT,-,TRBV5-4,once,TRBJ1-3
CASRTGYSSQETQYF,TGTGCCAGCAGAACGGGTTATAGCTCTCAAGAGACCCAGTACTTC,-,TRBV6-5,once,TRBJ2-5
CASSSLAESTDTQYF,TGTGCCAGCAGCAGTTTAGCGGAAAGCACAGATACGCAGTATTTT,-,TRBV6-5,-,TRBJ2-3
CASSVGQDTEAFF,TGTGCCAGCAGCGTAGGGCAGGACACTGAAGCTTTCTTT,-,TRBV9,-,TRBJ1-1
CASSFRTSGTDTQYF,TGTGCCAGTAGTTTCCGGACTAGCGGAACAGATACGCAGTATTTT,TRBD2,TRBV19,once,TRBJ2-3
CASSYRSGGAPDTQYF,TGTGCCAGCAGTTACCGTAGCGGGGGGGCCCCAGATACGCAGTATTTT,TRBD2,TRBV6-6,-,TRBJ2-3
CASSQDLRGDYGYTF,TGTGCCAGCAGCCAAGATCTGCGGGGTGACTATGGCTACACCTTC,-,TRBV4-2,-,TRBJ1-2
CASSLAPQGGAFF,TGTGCCAGCAGCTTAGCGCCCCAGGGAGGAGCTTTCTTT,-,TRBV7-6,-,TRBJ1-1
CASSYGAATLTDTQYF,TGTGCCAGCAGTTACGGAGCGGCGACCCTCACAGATACGCAGTATTTT,-,TRBV6-2/TRBV6-3,-,TRBJ2-3
CAISEGGRGGRSSYNEQFF,TGTGCCATCAGTGAAGGGGGCAGGGGCGGAAGGAGCTCCTACAATGAGCAGTTCTTC,TRBD1,TRBV10-3,-,TRBJ2-1